Listed below are T cell receptor beta chains from one sample, sequenced in a study of T-cell memory formation after mild COVID-19. TCRdb re-derived calls from the 5' RACE reads in MiXCR, one entry per CDR3 protein. The sample has approximately 65,000 distinct CDR3 sequences, approximately 15% seen once; the top ten hold 30% to 35%. The specimen sequenced was PBMCs or a T cell subset sorted from them (not recorded which). The receptors shown here come from an adult woman who had mild COVID-19 (a few samples of this study predate the infection). Cell type and time point are not known. Each CDR3 is given without its conserved first and last residue. Each record gives: clone size, J gene, V gene, D gene, CDR3 protein. D genes are given only for firm matches. The size field is filled for only some rows; it gives once, few, many or a size class.

clone_size: few; j_call: TRBJ2-7; v_call: TRBV29-1; d_call: NA; cdr3_aa: SVDSPHSYEQY
clone_size: NA; j_call: TRBJ2-7; v_call: TRBV3-1; d_call: NA; cdr3_aa: ASSQSSQSEQY
clone_size: NA; j_call: TRBJ2-5; v_call: TRBV27; d_call: NA; cdr3_aa: ASRNRGGETQY
clone_size: few; j_call: TRBJ2-3; v_call: TRBV6-5; d_call: TRBD2; cdr3_aa: AAAEIAGSTDTQY
clone_size: few; j_call: TRBJ1-5; v_call: TRBV28; d_call: TRBD1; cdr3_aa: ASRVRQGRQPQH
clone_size: NA; j_call: TRBJ2-1; v_call: TRBV7-9; d_call: NA; cdr3_aa: ASSSQGMGDEQF
clone_size: few; j_call: TRBJ2-7; v_call: TRBV7-9; d_call: TRBD1; cdr3_aa: ASRQGQSLVYEQY
clone_size: NA; j_call: TRBJ2-1; v_call: TRBV20-1; d_call: NA; cdr3_aa: SARGLNSYNEQF
clone_size: once; j_call: TRBJ1-2; v_call: TRBV9; d_call: NA; cdr3_aa: ASSADQATDPYGYT
clone_size: NA; j_call: TRBJ2-3; v_call: TRBV6-5; d_call: TRBD1; cdr3_aa: ASRVRDRNIVGTDTQY